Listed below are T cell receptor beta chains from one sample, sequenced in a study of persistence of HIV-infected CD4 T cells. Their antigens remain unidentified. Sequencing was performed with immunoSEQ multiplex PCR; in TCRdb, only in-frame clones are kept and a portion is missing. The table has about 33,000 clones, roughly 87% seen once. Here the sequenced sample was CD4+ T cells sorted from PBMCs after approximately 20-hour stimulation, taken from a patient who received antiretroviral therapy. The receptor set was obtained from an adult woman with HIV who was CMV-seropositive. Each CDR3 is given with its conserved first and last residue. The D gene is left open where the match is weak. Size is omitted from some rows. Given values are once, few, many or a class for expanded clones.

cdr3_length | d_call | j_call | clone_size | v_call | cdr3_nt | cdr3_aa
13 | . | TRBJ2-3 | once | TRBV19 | TGTGCCAGTAGCGGGTGGGGGCTGGATACGCAGTATTTT | CASSGWGLDTQYF
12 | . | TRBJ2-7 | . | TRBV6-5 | TGTGCCAGCAGGGCGGTATCCTACGAGCAGTACTTC | CASRAVSYEQYF
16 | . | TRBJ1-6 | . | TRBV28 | TGTGCCAGCAGTCTCCTGACCTCACCCCATAATTCACCCCTCCACTTT | CASSLLTSPHNSPLHF
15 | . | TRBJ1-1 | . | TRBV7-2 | TGTGCCAGCAGCCCTCGTGGAGGGCTGAACACTGAAGCTTTCTTT | CASSPRGGLNTEAFF
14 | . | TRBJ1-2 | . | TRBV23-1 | TGCGCCAGCAGACTTATAGGAGGAAACTATGGCTACACCTTC | CASRLIGGNYGYTF
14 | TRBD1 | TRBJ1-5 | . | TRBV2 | TGTGCCAGCAGTCAGGACAGGGGCAATCAGCCCCAGCATTTT | CASSQDRGNQPQHF
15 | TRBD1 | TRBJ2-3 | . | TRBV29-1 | TGCAGCGTCAGAACAGGGGCCTTCAGCACAGATACGCAGTATTTT | CSVRTGAFSTDTQYF
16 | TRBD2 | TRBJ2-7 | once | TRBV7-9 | TGTGCCAGCAGCTCGTTTACTAGCGGACCTACCTACGAGCAGTACTTC | CASSSFTSGPTYEQYF
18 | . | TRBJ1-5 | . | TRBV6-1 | TGTGCCAGCAGTGAAACCCCGCCTGTAGGGGTTAGCAATCAGCCCCAGCATTTT | CASSETPPVGVSNQPQHF
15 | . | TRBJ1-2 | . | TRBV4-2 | TGTGCCAGCAGCCAACCACGGACGGCTAACTATGGCTACACCTTC | CASSQPRTANYGYTF
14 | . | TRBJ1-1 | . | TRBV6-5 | TGTGCCAGCAGTTATCGCTCCAGGGTGGCTGAAGCTTTCTTT | CASSYRSRVAEAFF